This TCR beta chain was sequenced during a study of response to subunit inactivated influenza vaccine. Using its own MiXCR run on the RT-PCR reads, TCRdb lists one record per CDR3 protein. The profile shows 550,000 to 800,000 distinct CDR3 sequences, less than 20% of them singletons. This CDR3 has 15 amino acids. Germline values: CDR1 MNHEY, CDR2 SVGEGT. With 5 bases removed from V and 2 bases from J, the gap between germline ends came to 14 bases. This clonotype was counted only a few times. This clonotype was obtained from a man in his forties or fifties who received an inactivated influenza vaccine. This sample comprised PBMCs from blood, obtained 11 to 12 days after vaccination. The V call is TRBV6-2 or TRBV6-3, the J call TRBJ2-3; D possibly matches TRBD1 or TRBD2 (5 bases each). The CDR3 bases are TGTGCCAGCAGTGACCGGGACGGCAACACAGATACGCAGTATTTT. It is translated as CASSDRDGNTDTQYF.